A selection of T cell receptor beta chains follows, all from one sample in a study of T cells after somatic rescue of genetic block. Profiling relied on immunoSEQ multiplex PCR, and the TCRdb table lists in-frame clones only, not all of them. Among approximately 12,000 clones listed, around 72% were seen once. Material: peripheral blood mononuclear cells (PBMCs). All receptors come from a boy aged 10-17 years. Each CDR3 is given with its conserved first and last residue. The order of the fields is V gene, CDR3 protein.

>TRBV7-9
CASSRGVETQYF
>TRBV7-9
CASSEQWGNSPLHF
>TRBV7-2
CASSATSSYEQYF
>TRBV5-1
CASSLAGQPNEKLFF
>TRBV7-9
CASSPGQAADTEAFF
>TRBV18
CASSPSGASNQPQHF
>TRBV7-9
CASISPNYTQYF
>TRBV5-1
CASSLDPGAGAGANVLTF
>TRBV5-1
CASSLGLAGVSSTDTQYF
>TRBV9
CASSAGTGTYEQYF
>TRBV9
CASSVGAGEGYTF
>TRBV18
CASSPRRDREKETQYF
>TRBV5-1
CASSLVPDTAGGYTF
>TRBV5-6
CASSRGNRGLNTEAFF
>TRBV28
CASSPPADRPGAFF
>TRBV7-3
CASSLRGGELFF
>TRBV27
CASSFFPQGVDTEAFF
>TRBV18
CASSADGYNSPLHF
>TRBV25-1
CASSEAGTGPYEQYF
>TRBV5-1
CASGSEPSSYEQYF
>TRBV19
CASSPYHRGPSTDTQYF
>TRBV5-4
CASSQEVVNEQFF
>TRBV10-3
CAISPHGEEQYF
>TRBV10-3
CAIRENFPSTDTQYF
>TRBV7-3
CASSPTGQQETQYF
>TRBV30
CAWSVINYGYTF
>TRBV11-2
CASSGQVLQNTGELFF
>TRBV29-1
CSVQGAAGELFF
>TRBV19
CASSSPGESYGYTF
>TRBV28
CASSLMGEGGYYEQYF
>TRBV28
CASRSGGLVEKLFF
>TRBV2
CASIGTGAGNSPLHF
>TRBV6-5
CASSTGNSPLHF
>TRBV30
CAWSVPPAEQYF
>TRBV27
CASSPSDGGSYEQYF
>TRBV9
CASSVESHSGGETQYF
>TRBV28
CASSSTPGPQSSEQFF
>TRBV15
CATSRGRGFDSYEQYF
>TRBV19
CASSRGVRGSSTDTQYF
>TRBV7-2
CASSQGQGGWASYEQYF
>TRBV6-1
CASSEMRTGAYGYTF
>TRBV2
CASRFNSPLHF
>TRBV10-3
CAISTGRSSYEQYF
>TRBV11-2
CASSLVGGRDTGELFF
>TRBV7-3
CASSPYINYGYTF
>TRBV27
CASSLRPSGTSNNEQFF
>TRBV7-6
CASSLAQGTSGGASYEQYF
>TRBV6-5
CASRAYGARQPQHF
>TRBV5-1
CASSRRPEGNQETQYF
>TRBV28
CASSYTGQSYEQYF
>TRBV28
CASSLGLEGYGYTF
>TRBV7-9
CASSLEGIPYEQYF
>TRBV5-1
CASSGGLASVWEQYF
>TRBV21-1
CASSKTGGKETQYF
>TRBV7-9
CASSLARALTGELFF
>TRBV7-9
CASSPGTGITSNQPQHF